The 21 T cell receptor beta chains below all came from one sample that was sequenced in a study of low-dose radiotherapy and immunotherapy resistance in tumors. Time point reported: after trial treatment. The sample's treatment: LDRT plus nivolumab, ipilimumab, low-dose cyclophosphamide and aspirin (RACIN trial). TRAV- and TRBV-specific primers primed first-strand cDNA, covering alpha and beta chains. A constant-region primer paired with the V-primer adapter amplified TCRs over about 19 PCR cycles. TCRdb called the reads again in MiXCR, with one record for every CDR3 protein. The sample yields about 35,000 distinct CDR3 sequences, less than 25% seen once. Sequenced material: PBMCs, taken after low-dose radiotherapy plus immunotherapy. These receptors all stem from a female donor with ovarian cancer.

This clonotype was found many times. The rearrangement links TRBV12-3 or TRBV12-4 to TRBJ2-3; D not resolved. The V end was cut by 7 bases, the J end by 2 bases, with 13 bases between. The length of the CDR3 is 14 residues. Written as DNA, the CDR3 is TGTGCCAGCAAGAGAGGTCAAAACACAGATACGCAGTATTTT. Translating gives CASKRGQNTDTQYF.

The chain uses TRBV6-6 and TRBJ1-5; D is unclear. The ends were cut back, 1 base at V and 5 bases at J, with 12 bases in the middle. The CDR3 contains 15 residues. Looked up from germline, CDR1 is MNHNY and CDR2 is SVGAGI (reference sequence). This chain's CDR3 is CASSYFPWADQPQHF. The CDR3 region has the DNA TGTGCCAGCAGTTACTTTCCTTGGGCTGATCAGCCCCAGCATTTT.

This clonotype was found many times. This sequence joins TRBV30 and TRBJ1-2; 9 bases are a match to TRBD1. The CDR3 has 12 residues. Germline CDR1 reads GTSNPN; CDR2 reads SVGIG (reference sequence). After removal of 7 bases from V and 2 bases from J, the junction contained 2 bases not matched to a gene. The CDR3: CALDRGNYGYTF. CDR3 DNA: TGTGCCTTGGACAGGGGCAACTATGGCTACACCTTC.

This clonotype was picked up many times. The chain links TRBV29-1 to TRBJ2-1; D gene uncertain. The CDR3 consists of 12 residues. Germline V CDR1 and CDR2: SQVTM, ANQGSEA. V lost 1 base, J lost 7 bases, and 8 bases lay in between. CDR3 coding DNA: TGCAGCGTTGAAGGGGCCAGTAATGAGCAGTTCTTC. The encoded protein is CSVEGASNEQFF.

This clonotype has ten or more counts. V and J are TRBV6-6 and TRBJ1-2; D might be TRBD1 (5 bases). Germline V lookup: CDR1 MNHNY, CDR2 SVGAGI (reference sequence). Trimming stripped 5 bases from V and 4 bases from J, with 14 bases between. The CDR3 runs to 14 residues. CDR3: CASSTPSGLYGYTF. The CDR3 DNA is TGTGCCAGCAGTACCCCGTCAGGGCTCTATGGCTACACCTTC.

The rearrangement joins TRBV28 to TRBJ2-7, with D perhaps given as TRBD1 or TRBD2 (5 bases each). Germline CDR1 MDHEN, CDR2 SYDVKM. The CDR3 loop spans 15 amino acids. V gave up 5 bases and J gave up 3 bases, with 17 bases separating them. CDR3 loop: CASSVEGSLRYEQYF. Written as DNA, the CDR3 is TGTGCCAGCAGTGTCGAGGGGAGCCTCCGCTACGAGCAGTACTTC. Full variable domain (missing parts from reference TRBV28 and TRBJ2-7): DVKVTQSSRYLVKRTGEKVFLECVQDMDHENMFWYRQDPGLGLRLIYFSYDVKMKEKGDIPEGYSVSREKKERFSLILESASTNQTSMYLCASSVEGSLRYEQYFGPGTRLTVT.

This clonotype has at least ten counts. The V and J genes are TRBV15 and TRBJ2-3; a possible D gene is TRBD1 (6 bases). The germline V gene has CDR1 LNHNV and CDR2 YYDKDF (reference sequence). Trimming stripped 3 bases from V and 0 bases from J, with 13 bases between. This CDR3 comprises 16 residues. The CDR3 coding sequence is TGTGCCACCAGCAGTGGACAAGGGGGTAGCACAGATACGCAGTATTTT. Amino acids: CATSSGQGGSTDTQYF.

There are many counts of this clonotype. The rearrangement uses TRBV29-1 and TRBJ1-5; D is uncertain. Trimming took 4 bases from V and 7 from J, leaving 14 bases between them. The CDR3 consists of 13 residues. CDR1 and CDR2 (germline): SQVTM, ANQGSEA. CDR3 amino acids: CSVAEGMGQPQHF. DNA of the CDR3: TGCAGCGTTGCGGAAGGGATGGGGCAGCCCCAGCATTTT.

Regarding this clonotype: A far larger clone is only one base removed, so a read error is likely. V gene TRBV9 combines with J gene TRBJ2-1; D may correspond to TRBD1 or TRBD2 (5 bases each). Germline V CDR1 and CDR2: SGDLS, YYNGEE. The CDR3 extends over 13 amino acids. In nucleotides, the CDR3 is TGTGCCAACAGCTTGATGGGGGACCATGAGCAGTTCTTC. Translated: CANSLMGDHEQFF.

The rearrangement uses TRBV18 and TRBJ2-3; perhaps TRBD1 as D (5 bases). V gave up 2 bases and J gave up 5 bases, with 11 bases separating them. Germline CDR1 KGHSH, CDR2 LQKENI. The CDR3 is 14 residues long. The CDR3 nucleotides read TGTGCCAGCTCACCAGTCAATACAGGAGATACGCAGTATTTT. Its translation is CASSPVNTGDTQYF.

The table lists this clonotype with many counts. The chain has TRBV3-1 and TRBJ1-5, with 7 positions matching TRBD1. The V and J ends lost 1 base and 7 bases, in that order; junction bases with no gene match: 7. From germline, CDR1 is LGHDT and CDR2 YNNKEL (reference sequence). This CDR3 contains 15 residues. DNA for the CDR3: TGTGCCAGCAGCCAAGGCGATACAGGGGCACAGCCCCAGCATTTT. It translates to CASSQGDTGAQPQHF.

This clonotype occurred many times. The rearrangement joins TRBV10-3 to TRBJ2-7; TRBD2 aligns across 8 bases. This CDR3 has 15 amino acids. Germline CDR1 is ENHRY and CDR2 is SYGVKD. V lost 6 bases and J lost 2; bases outside the gene matches: 9. The CDR3, as DNA: TGTGCCATCAGCCCCCGGGAGGGCCGAACCTACGAGCAGTACTTC. Translation gives CAISPREGRTYEQYF.

Remarks on this clonotype: A single base is all that separates this from a far larger clone, so a read error is likely. This chain connects TRBV3-1 to TRBJ2-1; 9 bases map to TRBD1. The J segment lost 13 bases and the V segment lost 1 base, leaving 26 bases of the junction unmatched. The CDR3 has 20 residues. Germline values: CDR1 LGHDT, CDR2 YNNKEL (reference sequence). The CDR3 coding sequence is TGTGCCAGCAGCCAAGGGGGGGGACAGGGACTGTTTCTAGCCAAAAACATTCAGTTCTTC. Translation gives CASSQGGGQGLFLAKNIQFF.

This clonotype was recorded many times. The rearrangement links TRBV4-1 to TRBJ2-2; D gene ambiguous. Trimming removed 0 bases from V and 4 bases from J, with 12 bases in between. Germline-derived CDR1 and CDR2 are MGHRA and YSYEKL. The CDR3 extends over 16 amino acids. CDR3 residues: CASSQEGLPSTGELFF. DNA for the CDR3: TGCGCCAGCAGCCAAGAGGGCCTCCCGAGCACCGGGGAGCTGTTTTTT.

This clonotype was counted many times. V gene TRBV29-1 combines with J gene TRBJ1-1; 10 positions match TRBD1. The CDR3 consists of 14 residues. The junction had 7 bases not matched to a gene; V was cut back by 5 bases and J by 4 bases. The germline gives CDR1 SQVTM, CDR2 ANQGSEA. In nucleotides, the CDR3 is TGCAGCGTTCCCGGGACAGGGGATTTCACTGAAGCTTTCTTT. It yields the protein CSVPGTGDFTEAFF. The entire variable domain, with the rest obtained from reference TRBV29-1 and TRBJ1-1, is as follows: SAVISQKPSRDICQRGTSLTIQCQVDSQVTMMFWYRQQPGQSLTLIATANQGSEATYESGFVIDKFPISRPNLTFSTLTVSNMSPEDSSIYLCSVPGTGDFTEAFFGQGTRLTVV.

This clonotype was counted at least ten times. This rearrangement joins TRBV12-3 or TRBV12-4 to TRBJ1-5; the match to TRBD1 covers 8 bases. The junction had 2 bases not matched to a gene; V was cut back by 5 bases and J by 2 bases. This CDR3 has 14 amino acids. As DNA, the CDR3 is TGTGCCAGCAGTCTGACAGGGGGCAATCAGCCCCAGCATTTT. This encodes CASSLTGGNQPQHF.

Concerning this clonotype: Since a far larger clone is one base different, this is likely a read error. This chain connects TRBV12-3 or TRBV12-4 to TRBJ2-1; the match to TRBD1 covers 7 bases. The CDR3 runs to 14 residues. With V trimmed by 1 base and J by 10 bases, 7 bases remained unmatched. The DNA of the CDR3 is TGTGCCAGCAGTTTAGGGACAGGAACCTACGAGCAGTTCTTC. Translation: CASSLGTGTYEQFF.

In this sample, this clonotype turned up many times. The CDR3 bases are TGTGCCAGCGGGGGACGTTTGACCCAGTACTTC. Protein sequence: CASGGRLTQYF. V and J are TRBV6-8 and TRBJ2-5; the D call may be TRBD1 or TRBD2 (5 bases each). V lost 8 bases to trimming and J lost 7 bases, with 11 bases between them. Germline assignment: CDR1 MNHGY and CDR2 SAAAGT. The CDR3 has 11 residues.

At least ten counts were recorded for this clonotype. The chain combines TRBV20-1 with TRBJ2-5; TRBD2 aligns across 8 bases. V lost 0 bases, J lost 5 bases, and 11 bases stayed unmatched. The length of the CDR3 is 16 residues. Germline values: CDR1 DFQATT, CDR2 SNEGSKA (reference sequence). The CDR3 nucleotides are TGCAGTGCTAGAGATGAGGCTAGCGGGTCTTGGGAGACCCAGTACTTC. Translation: CSARDEASGSWETQYF.

Concerning this clonotype itself: A far larger clone is one base from this, pointing to a likely read error. The V call is TRBV20-1, the J call TRBJ2-1; possibly TRBD1 for D (6 bases). CDR1 DFQATT and CDR2 SNEGSKA come from the germline V gene (reference sequence). V lost 6 bases to trimming and J lost 10 bases, with 19 bases between them. The CDR3 has 13 residues. The CDR3 loop is CSARGPNIYEQFF. CDR3 coding DNA: TGCAGTGCCAGGGGTCCTAATATCTACGAGCAGTTCTTC.

This clonotype occurred many times. The gene calls are TRBV28 and TRBJ1-4; no clear D. The CDR3 runs to 14 residues. Germline CDR1 is MDHEN and CDR2 is SYDVKM. V lost 6 bases to trimming and J lost 8 bases, with 16 bases between them. DNA of the CDR3: TGTGCCAGCAGCAGATTATTGGGAATAGAAAAACTGTTTTTT. This sequence encodes CASSRLLGIEKLFF.